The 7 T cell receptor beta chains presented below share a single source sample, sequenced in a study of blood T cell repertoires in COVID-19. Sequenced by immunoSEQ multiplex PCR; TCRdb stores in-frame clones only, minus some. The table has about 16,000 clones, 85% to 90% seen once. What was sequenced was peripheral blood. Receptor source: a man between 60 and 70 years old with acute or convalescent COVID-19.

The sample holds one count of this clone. The CDR3 DNA reads as TGTGCCAGCAGCTCAGGGGCAGGACAAAACTATGGCTACACCTTC. It yields the protein CASSSGAGQNYGYTF. The chain links TRBV5-6 to TRBJ1-2; tentative D call: TRBD1 (6 bases). The germline V gene encodes CDR1 SGHDT and CDR2 YYEEEE. Trimming removed 3 bases at V and 2 bases at J, with 14 bases between. CDR3 length equals 15 residues.

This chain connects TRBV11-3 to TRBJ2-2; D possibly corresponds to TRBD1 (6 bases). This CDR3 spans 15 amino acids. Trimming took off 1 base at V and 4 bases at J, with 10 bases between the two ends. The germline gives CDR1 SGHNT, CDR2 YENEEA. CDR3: CASSLGTDLTGELFF. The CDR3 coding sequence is TGTGCCAGCAGCTTAGGGACAGACCTCACCGGGGAGCTGTTTTTT.

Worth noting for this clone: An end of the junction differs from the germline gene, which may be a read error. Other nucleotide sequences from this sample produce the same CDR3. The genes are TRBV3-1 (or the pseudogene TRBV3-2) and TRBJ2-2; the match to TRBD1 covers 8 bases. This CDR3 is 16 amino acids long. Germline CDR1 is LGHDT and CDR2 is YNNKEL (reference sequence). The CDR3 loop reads CASSPRDRRNTGELFF. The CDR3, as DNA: TGTGCCAGCAGCCCCCGGGACAGGCGGAACACCGGGGAACTGTTTTTT.

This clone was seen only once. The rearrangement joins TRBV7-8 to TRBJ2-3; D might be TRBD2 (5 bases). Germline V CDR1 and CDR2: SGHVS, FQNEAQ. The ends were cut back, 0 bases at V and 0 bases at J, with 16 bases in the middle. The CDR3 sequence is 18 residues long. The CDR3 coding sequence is TGTGCCAGCAGCTTAGCGCGGAGGTGGGCCGGAAGCACAGATACGCAGTATTTT. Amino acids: CASSLARRWAGSTDTQYF.

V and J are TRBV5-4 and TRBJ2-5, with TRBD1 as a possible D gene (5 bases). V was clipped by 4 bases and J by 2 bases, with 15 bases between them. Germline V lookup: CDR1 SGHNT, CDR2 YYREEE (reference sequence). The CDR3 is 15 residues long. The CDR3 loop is CASSLKQVLQETQYF. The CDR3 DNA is TGTGCCAGCAGCCTGAAACAGGTATTACAAGAGACCCAGTACTTC.

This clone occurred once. CDR3 DNA: TGTGCCAGCAGCCCCACTGAGGGCGTAGGGTACTTC. Translation gives CASSPTEGVGYF. The chain joins TRBV7-9 to TRBJ2-5, with D maybe TRBD2 (5 bases). Germline loops: CDR1 SEHNR, CDR2 FQNEAQ (reference sequence). V was trimmed by 5 bases and J by 13 bases, leaving 17 bases between them. The CDR3 extends over 12 amino acids.

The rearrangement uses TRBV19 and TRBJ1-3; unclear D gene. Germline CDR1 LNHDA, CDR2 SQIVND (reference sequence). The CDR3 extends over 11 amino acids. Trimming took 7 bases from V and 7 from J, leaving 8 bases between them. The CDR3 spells CASKNGNTIYF. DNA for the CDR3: TGTGCCAGTAAGAACGGGAACACCATATATTTT.